Reported below is one T cell receptor (beta chain). This clone has just a few counts. The antigen this receptor binds is unknown. There are no base qualities to consult, and no much larger clone falls within one base. Trimming leaves V shorter by 6 bases and J shorter by 6 bases, with the junction holding 9 bases beyond the gene matches. Via the germline V gene, CDR1 is KGHSH and CDR2 LQKENI. The CDR3 contains 14 residues, cysteine and phenylalanine counted. Only the CDR3 region is kept as DNA, spanning 42 bases read in frame from base 1. This entry belongs to a study of blood T cell repertoires in COVID-19 (dated by TCRdb to the early 2020s). About the study as a whole: Collaborator samples came from the United States, Italy and Spain and covered acute and convalescent phases of COVID-19. Subjects who had been exposed to COVID-19, were actively infected with it, or had recovered from it provided the deeply sampled blood TCRbeta repertoires that made up the dataset. The material from the prospective study consisted of cDNA or gDNA derived from T cells, B-cell-depleted T cells, or PBMCs. The repertoires were released in a freely available public database intended as a resource for research on the immune response to SARS-CoV-2. The samples were drawn from two sources: the first 160 participants of the ongoing ImmuneRACE study, and 950 to 1,500 subjects contributed by 6 global collaborators. Sample metadata almost always included a de-identified subject ID, COVID-19 status, age in years and sex. HLA class I and class II types, where available, came from metadata supplied by the sample provider rather than from assay-based typing. The paper as a whole reports these results and caveats: The amount of clinical and demographic metadata varied by source and participant and was provided uncurated.

TCRbeta CDR3 regions were amplified from genomic DNA by means of the immunoSEQ Assay, a bias-controlled multiplex PCR. The authors' pipeline ran thus. Nucleated cell counts per sample were estimated from amplification of reference gene primers within the assay. To quantify the absolute abundance of each unique TCRbeta CDR3 rearrangement, sequence reads were collapsed and filtered. Productive Simpson clonality was computed per sample as the square root of Simpson's diversity index over productive rearrangements. TCRdb limited this immuneACCESS table to in-frame rearrangements with V and J called. A share of clones is missing; checked studies link under half to unresolved V genes, and the rest is unexplained. The DNA was the basis for D and trimming; V, J and clone size are from that table. Within this sample are around 220,000 clones, with 86% of them counted one time only. The ten largest clones add up to 9.5% to 13% of the sample.

One collaborating source in Seattle enrolled patients during active infection and followed them longitudinally through the course of disease. The collaborating institutions used their own protocols to collect whole blood in K2EDTA tubes. Collaborator samples were shipped for TCRbeta analysis as frozen whole blood, isolated PBMCs, or DNA extracted from either sample type. The sequencing input was peripheral blood. This sequence uses TRBV18 and TRBJ2-3; 7 nucleotides in the junction match TRBD1. The origin of this receptor is a woman between 50 and 59 years old with COVID-19, enrolled during active disease. The nucleotide sequence reads as follows: TGTGCCAGCTCCCTAGGGGGCTGGCGGGATACGCAGTATTTT. It translates to CASSLGGWRDTQYF. Here the CDR3 is joined to the reference TRBV18 and TRBJ2-3 genes, and the full variable domain is: NAGVMQNPRHLVRRRGQEARLRCSPMKGHSHVYWYRQLPEEGLKFMVYLQKENIIDESGMPKERFSAEFPKEGPSILRIQQVVRGDSAAYFCASSLGGWRDTQYFGPGTRLTVL.